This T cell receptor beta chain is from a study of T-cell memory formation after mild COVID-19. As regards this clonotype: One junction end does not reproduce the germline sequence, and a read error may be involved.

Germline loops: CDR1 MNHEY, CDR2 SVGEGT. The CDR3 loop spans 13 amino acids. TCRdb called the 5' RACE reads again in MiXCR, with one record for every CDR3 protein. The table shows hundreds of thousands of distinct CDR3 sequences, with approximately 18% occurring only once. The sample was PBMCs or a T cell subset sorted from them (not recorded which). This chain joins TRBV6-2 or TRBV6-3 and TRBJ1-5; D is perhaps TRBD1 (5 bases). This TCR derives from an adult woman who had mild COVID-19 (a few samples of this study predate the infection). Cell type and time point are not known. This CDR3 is CASTLAGTGFVYF. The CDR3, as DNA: TGTGCCAGCACCCTTGCCGGGACCGGGTTTGTGTATTTT.